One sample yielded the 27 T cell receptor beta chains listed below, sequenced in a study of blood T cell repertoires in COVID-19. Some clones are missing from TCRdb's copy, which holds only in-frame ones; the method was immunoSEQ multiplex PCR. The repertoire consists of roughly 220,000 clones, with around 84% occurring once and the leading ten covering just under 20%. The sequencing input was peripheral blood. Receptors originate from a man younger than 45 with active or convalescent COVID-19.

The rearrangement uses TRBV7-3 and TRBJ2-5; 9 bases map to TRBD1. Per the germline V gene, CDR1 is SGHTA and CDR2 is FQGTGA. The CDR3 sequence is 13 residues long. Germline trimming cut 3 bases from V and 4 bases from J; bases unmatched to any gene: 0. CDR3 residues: CASSLTGGETQYF. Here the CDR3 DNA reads TGTGCCAGCAGCTTGACAGGGGGAGAGACCCAGTACTTC. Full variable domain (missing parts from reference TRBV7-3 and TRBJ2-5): GAGVSQTPSNKVTEKGKYVELRCDPISGHTALYWYRQSLGQGPEFLIYFQGTGAADDSGLPNDRFFAVRPEGSVSTLKIQRTERGDSAVYLCASSLTGGETQYFGPGTRLLVL.

CDR3 in amino acids: CAPGGGPYGYTF. For the CDR3, the DNA is TGTGCCCCCGGGGGGGGGCCTTATGGCTACACCTTC. This chain links TRBV21-1 with TRBJ1-2. TRBV21-1 is marked as a pseudogene. CDR3 size: 12 residues.

In nucleotides, the CDR3 is TGTGCCACCAGCAGAGTTCCCCTAGCGGGGAATGAGCAGTTCTTC. Amino acids: CATSRVPLAGNEQFF. The rearrangement links TRBV15 to TRBJ2-1; 9 bases align to TRBD2. The CDR3 consists of 15 residues. The ends lost 1 base at V and 7 bases at J; junction bases unmatched: 5. Germline V gene lookup returns CDR1 LNHNV and CDR2 YYDKDF (reference sequence). Looking up the rest from reference TRBV15 and TRBJ2-1 gives the full variable domain: DAMVIQNPRYQVTQFGKPVTLSCSQTLNHNVMYWYQQKSSQAPKLLFHYYDKDFNNEADTPDNFQSRRPNTSFCFLDIRSPGLGDTAMYLCATSRVPLAGNEQFFGPGTRLTVL.

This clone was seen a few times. CDR3 in DNA: TGTGCCAGCAGCTCCACAGGGAAATATGGCTACACCTTC. Protein product: CASSSTGKYGYTF. The J gene is TRBJ1-2, the V gene TRBV5-4; possibly TRBD1 for D (6 bases). V shed 3 bases and J shed 5 bases, with 11 bases lying between them. The CDR3 spans 13 residues. CDR1 and CDR2 from the germline V gene are SGHNT and YYREEE (reference sequence). The full variable domain, rest sourced from reference TRBV5-4 and TRBJ1-2, is ETGVTQSPTHLIKTRGQQVTLRCSSQSGHNTVSWYQQALGQGPQFIFQYYREEENGRGNFPPRFSGLQFPNYSSELNVNALELDDSALYLCASSSTGKYGYTFGSGTRLTVV.

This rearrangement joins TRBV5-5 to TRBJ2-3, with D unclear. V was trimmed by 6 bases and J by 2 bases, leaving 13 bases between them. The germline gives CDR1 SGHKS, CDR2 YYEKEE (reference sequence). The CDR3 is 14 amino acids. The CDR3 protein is CASTPLVLTDTQYF. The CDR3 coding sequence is TGTGCCAGCACGCCGTTAGTGCTCACAGATACGCAGTATTTT.

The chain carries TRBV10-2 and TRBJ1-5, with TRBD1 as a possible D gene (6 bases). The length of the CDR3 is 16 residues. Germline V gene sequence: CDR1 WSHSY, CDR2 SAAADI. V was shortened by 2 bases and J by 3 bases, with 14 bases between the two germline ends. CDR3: CASSESGTTLNQPQHF. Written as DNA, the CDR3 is TGCGCCAGCAGTGAGAGCGGGACAACTCTCAATCAGCCCCAGCATTTT.

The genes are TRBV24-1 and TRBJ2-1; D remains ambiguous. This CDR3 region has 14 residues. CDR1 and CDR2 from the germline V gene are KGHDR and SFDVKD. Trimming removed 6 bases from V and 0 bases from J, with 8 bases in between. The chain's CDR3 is CATSPASSYNEQFF. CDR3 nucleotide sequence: TGTGCCACCAGTCCCGCGAGCTCCTACAATGAGCAGTTCTTC.

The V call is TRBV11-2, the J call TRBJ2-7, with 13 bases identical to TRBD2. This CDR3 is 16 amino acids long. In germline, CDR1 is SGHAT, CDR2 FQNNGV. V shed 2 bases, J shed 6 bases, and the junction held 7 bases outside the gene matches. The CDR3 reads CASSLLRTSGSSEQYF. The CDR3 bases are TGTGCCAGCAGCTTATTAAGGACTAGCGGGAGTAGCGAGCAGTACTTC.

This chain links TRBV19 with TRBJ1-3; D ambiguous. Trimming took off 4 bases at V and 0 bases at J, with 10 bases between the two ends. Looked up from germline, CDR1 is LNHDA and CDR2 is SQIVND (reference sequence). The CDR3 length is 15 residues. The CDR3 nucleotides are TGTGCCAGTAGTAGAGGCGGGATCTCTGGAAACACCATATATTTT. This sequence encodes CASSRGGISGNTIYF. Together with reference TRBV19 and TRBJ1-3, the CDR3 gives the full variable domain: DGGITQSPKYLFRKEGQNVTLSCEQNLNHDAMYWYRQDPGQGLRLIYYSQIVNDFQKGDIAEGYSVSREKKESFPLTVTSAQKNPTAFYLCASSRGGISGNTIYFGEGSWLTVV.

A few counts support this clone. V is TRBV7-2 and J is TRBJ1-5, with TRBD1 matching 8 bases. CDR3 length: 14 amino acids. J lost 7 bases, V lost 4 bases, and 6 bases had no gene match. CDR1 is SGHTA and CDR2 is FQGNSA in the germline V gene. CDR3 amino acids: CASSSQGANQPQHF. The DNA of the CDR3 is TGTGCCAGCAGCTCCCAGGGGGCAAACCAGCCCCAGCATTTT.

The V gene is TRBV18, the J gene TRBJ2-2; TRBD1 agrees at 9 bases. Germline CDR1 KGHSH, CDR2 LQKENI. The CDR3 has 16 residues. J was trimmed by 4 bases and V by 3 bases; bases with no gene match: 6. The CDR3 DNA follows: TGTGCCAGCTCACCGTCCTGGACAGGGGCCACCGGGGAGCTGTTTTTT. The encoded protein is CASSPSWTGATGELFF.

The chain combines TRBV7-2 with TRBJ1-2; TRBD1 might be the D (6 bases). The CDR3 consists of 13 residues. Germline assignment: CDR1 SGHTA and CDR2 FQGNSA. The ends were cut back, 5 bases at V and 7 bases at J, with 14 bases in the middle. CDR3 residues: CASSPYGQLGYTF. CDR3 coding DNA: TGTGCCAGCAGCCCTTACGGACAGCTTGGCTACACCTTC.

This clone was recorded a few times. CDR3 coding DNA: TGTGCCAGCAGCAGGGGGCCGGGTAATTCACCCCTCCACTTT. It specifies CASSRGPGNSPLHF. The chain employs TRBV6-4 and TRBJ1-6; 8 positions agree with TRBD1. This CDR3 has 14 residues. V lost 6 bases and J lost 6; bases outside the gene matches: 4. Germline CDR1 and CDR2: MRHNA and SNTAGT.

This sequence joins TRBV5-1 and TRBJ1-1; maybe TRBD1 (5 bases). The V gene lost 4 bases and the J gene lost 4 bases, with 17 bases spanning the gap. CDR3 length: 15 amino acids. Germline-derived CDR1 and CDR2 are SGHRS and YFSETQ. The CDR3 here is CASSAQGPAATEAFF. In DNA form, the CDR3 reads TGCGCCAGCAGCGCCCAGGGTCCAGCCGCCACTGAAGCTTTCTTT.

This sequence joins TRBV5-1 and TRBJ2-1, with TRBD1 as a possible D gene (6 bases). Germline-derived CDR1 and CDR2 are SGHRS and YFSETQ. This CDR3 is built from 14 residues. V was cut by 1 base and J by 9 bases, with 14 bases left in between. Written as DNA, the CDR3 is TGCGCCAGCAGCTTGCGGACAGCCTGGGGTGAGCAGTTCTTC. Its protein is CASSLRTAWGEQFF. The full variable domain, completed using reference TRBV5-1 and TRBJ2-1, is KAGVTQTPRYLIKTRGQQVTLSCSPISGHRSVSWYQQTPGQGLQFLFEYFSETQRNKGNFPGRFSGRQFSNSRSEMNVSTLELGDSALYLCASSLRTAWGEQFFGPGTRLTVL.

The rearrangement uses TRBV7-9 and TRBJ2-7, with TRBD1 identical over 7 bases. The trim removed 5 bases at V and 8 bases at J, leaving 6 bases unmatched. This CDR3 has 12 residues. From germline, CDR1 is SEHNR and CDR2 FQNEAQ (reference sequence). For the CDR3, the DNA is TGTGCCAGCAGCGTGGGACAGCCCAAGCAGTACTTC. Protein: CASSVGQPKQYF. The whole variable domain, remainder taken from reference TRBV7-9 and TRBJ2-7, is DTGVSQNPRHKITKRGQNVTFRCDPISEHNRLYWYRQTLGQGPEFLTYFQNEAQLEKSRLLSDRFSAERPKGSFSTLEIQRTEQGDSAMYLCASSVGQPKQYFGPGTRLTVT.

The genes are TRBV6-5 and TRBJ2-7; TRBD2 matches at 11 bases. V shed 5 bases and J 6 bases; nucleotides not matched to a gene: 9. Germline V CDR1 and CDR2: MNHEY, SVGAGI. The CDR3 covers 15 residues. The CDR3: CASSLAGGSQSEQYF. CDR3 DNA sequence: TGTGCCAGCAGTCTAGCGGGGGGCAGCCAGAGCGAGCAGTACTTC.

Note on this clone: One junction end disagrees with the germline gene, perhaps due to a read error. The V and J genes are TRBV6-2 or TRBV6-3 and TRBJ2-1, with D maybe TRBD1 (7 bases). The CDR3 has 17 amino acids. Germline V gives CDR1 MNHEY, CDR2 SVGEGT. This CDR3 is CASSYFPGGHSYNEQFF. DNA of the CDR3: TGTGCCAGCAGCTACTTCCCAGGGGGGCATTCCTACAATGAGCAGTTCTTC.

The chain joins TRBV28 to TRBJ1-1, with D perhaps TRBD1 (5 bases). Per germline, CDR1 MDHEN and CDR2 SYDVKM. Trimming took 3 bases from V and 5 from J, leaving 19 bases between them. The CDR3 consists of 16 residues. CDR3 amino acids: CASSFPGVGQETEAFF. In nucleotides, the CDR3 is TGTGCCAGCAGTTTTCCTGGAGTGGGGCAGGAAACTGAAGCTTTCTTT.

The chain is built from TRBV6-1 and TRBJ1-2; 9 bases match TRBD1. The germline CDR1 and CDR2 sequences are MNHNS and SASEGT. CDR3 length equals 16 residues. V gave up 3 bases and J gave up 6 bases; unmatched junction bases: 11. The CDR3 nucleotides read TGTGCCAGCAGTGAGGGGTGGGGGACAGGGACGGATGGCTACACCTTC. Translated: CASSEGWGTGTDGYTF.

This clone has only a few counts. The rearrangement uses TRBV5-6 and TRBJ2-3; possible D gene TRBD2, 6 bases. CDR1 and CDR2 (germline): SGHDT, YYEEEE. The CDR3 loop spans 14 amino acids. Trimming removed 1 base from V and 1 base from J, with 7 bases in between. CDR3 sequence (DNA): TGTGCCAGCAGCTTGACTAGCCGCACAGATACGCAGTATTTT. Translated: CASSLTSRTDTQYF.

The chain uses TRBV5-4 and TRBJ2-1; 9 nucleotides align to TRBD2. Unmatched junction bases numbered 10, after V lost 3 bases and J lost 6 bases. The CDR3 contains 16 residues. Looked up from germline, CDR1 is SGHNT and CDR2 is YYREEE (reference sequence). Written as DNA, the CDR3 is TGTGCCAGCAGCTCGCCTGAGGGCGGGAGGGCCAATGAGCAGTTCTTC. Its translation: CASSSPEGGRANEQFF.

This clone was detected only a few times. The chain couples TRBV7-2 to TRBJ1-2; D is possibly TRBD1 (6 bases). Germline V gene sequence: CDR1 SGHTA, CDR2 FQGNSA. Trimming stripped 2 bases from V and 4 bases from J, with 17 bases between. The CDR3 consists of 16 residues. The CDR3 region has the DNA TGTGCCAGCAGCTTATCCAGGGGTAGTTGGGGCTATGGCTACACCTTC. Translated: CASSLSRGSWGYGYTF.

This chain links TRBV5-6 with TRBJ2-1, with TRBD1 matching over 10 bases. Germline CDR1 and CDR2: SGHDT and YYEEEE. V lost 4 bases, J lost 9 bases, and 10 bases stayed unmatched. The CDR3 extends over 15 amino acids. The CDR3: CASSQDRGVSVEQFF. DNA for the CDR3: TGTGCCAGCAGCCAGGACAGGGGGGTATCGGTTGAGCAGTTCTTC.

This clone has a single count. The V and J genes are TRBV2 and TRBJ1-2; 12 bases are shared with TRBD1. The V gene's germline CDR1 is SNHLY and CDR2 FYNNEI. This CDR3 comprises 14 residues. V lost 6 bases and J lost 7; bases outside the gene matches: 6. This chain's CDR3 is CASRGQGASSGYTF. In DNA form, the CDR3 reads TGTGCCAGCAGGGGACAGGGGGCGAGTAGTGGCTACACCTTC.

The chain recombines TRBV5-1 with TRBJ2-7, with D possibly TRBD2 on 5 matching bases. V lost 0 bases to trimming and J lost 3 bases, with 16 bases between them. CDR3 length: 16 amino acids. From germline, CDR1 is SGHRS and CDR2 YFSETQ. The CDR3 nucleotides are TGCGCCAGCAGCTTGGGGGCTAGCTTTCGGTTCTACGAGCAGTACTTC. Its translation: CASSLGASFRFYEQYF. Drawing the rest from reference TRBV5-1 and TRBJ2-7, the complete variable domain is KAGVTQTPRYLIKTRGQQVTLSCSPISGHRSVSWYQQTPGQGLQFLFEYFSETQRNKGNFPGRFSGRQFSNSRSEMNVSTLELGDSALYLCASSLGASFRFYEQYFGPGTRLTVT.

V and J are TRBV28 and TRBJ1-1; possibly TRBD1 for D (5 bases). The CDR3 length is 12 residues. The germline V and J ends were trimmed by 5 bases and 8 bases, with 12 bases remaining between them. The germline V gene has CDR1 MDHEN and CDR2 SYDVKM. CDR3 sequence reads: CASSPTVIEAFF. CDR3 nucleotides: TGTGCCAGCAGTCCGACAGTTATAGAAGCTTTCTTT.